This TCR beta chain was documented in a study of T cells and copy number aberrations in small-cell lung cancer. The junction had 6 bases not matched to a gene; V was cut back by 7 bases and J by 2 bases. Germline V gene data show CDR1 as SEHNR and CDR2 as FQNEAQ (reference sequence). The CDR3 length is 15 residues. TCRdb's table, derived via immunoSEQ multiplex PCR, lists solely in-frame clones and lacks some. This sample has thousands of clones, with around 69% found just once. This clone was observed a few times. The TCR was taken from a man aged 50 to 60 with small cell lung cancer. The sample taken for sequencing was tumor tissue. The rearrangement links TRBV7-9 to TRBJ2-2, with TRBD2 identical over 8 bases. The CDR3 sequence: CASTLSGVNTGELFF. The CDR3 DNA reads TGTGCCAGCACCCTTAGCGGGGTAAACACCGGGGAGCTGTTTTTT.